Detailed here is one TCR beta chain. Its cognate antigen is unknown. Some clones are missing from TCRdb's copy, which holds only in-frame ones; the method was immunoSEQ multiplex PCR. The sample records fewer than 250,000 clones, 92% being singletons. Germline values: CDR1 SNHLY, CDR2 FYNNEI. V dropped 6 bases and J dropped 6; count of bases not matched to a gene: 10. This CDR3 region has 14 residues. This entry is derived from a study of T cell responses to AZD1222 COVID-19 vaccine. Study-wide results and caveats: The span of vaccine-associated CD4 TCRs extended across spike, with dominance at 160-218 and 743-854.

The sample consisted of peripheral blood, taken on day 0 of AZD1222 vaccination. The receptor was derived from an adult in good health. The chain uses TRBV2 and TRBJ1-1; 7 bases fit TRBD1. CDR3 DNA sequence: TGTGCCAGCAGGGAGGGGACAGTCGGCGCTGAAGCTTTCTTT. Its protein product is CASREGTVGAEAFF. The entire variable domain, with the rest obtained from reference TRBV2 and TRBJ1-1, is as follows: EPEVTQTPSHQVTQMGQEVILRCVPISNHLYFYWYRQILGQKVEFLVSFYNNEISEKSEIFDDQFSVERPDGSNFTLKIRSTKLEDSAMYFCASREGTVGAEAFFGQGTRLTVV.